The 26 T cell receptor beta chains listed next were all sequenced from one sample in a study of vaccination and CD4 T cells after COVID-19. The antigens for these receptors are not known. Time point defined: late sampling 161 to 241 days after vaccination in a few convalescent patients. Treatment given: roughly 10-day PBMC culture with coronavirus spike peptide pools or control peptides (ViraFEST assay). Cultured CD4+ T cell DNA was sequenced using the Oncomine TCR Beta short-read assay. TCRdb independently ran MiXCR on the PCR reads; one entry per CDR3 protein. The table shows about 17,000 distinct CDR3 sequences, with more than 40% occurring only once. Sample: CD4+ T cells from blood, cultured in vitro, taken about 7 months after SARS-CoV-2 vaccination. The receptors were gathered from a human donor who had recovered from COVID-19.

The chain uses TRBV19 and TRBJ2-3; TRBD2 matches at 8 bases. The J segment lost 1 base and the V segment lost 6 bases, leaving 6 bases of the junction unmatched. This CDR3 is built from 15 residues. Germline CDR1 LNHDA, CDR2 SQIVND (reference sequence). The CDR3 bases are TGTGCCAGTAGACCCGGGAGGGGGGGCACAGATACGCAGTATTTT. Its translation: CASRPGRGGTDTQYF.

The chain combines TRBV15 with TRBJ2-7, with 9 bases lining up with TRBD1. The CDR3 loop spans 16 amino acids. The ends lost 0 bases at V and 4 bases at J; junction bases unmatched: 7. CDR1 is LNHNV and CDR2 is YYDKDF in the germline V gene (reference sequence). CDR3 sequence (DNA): TGTGCCACCAGCAGAGATCTGGGGACAGGGAGATACGAGCAGTACTTC. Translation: CATSRDLGTGRYEQYF. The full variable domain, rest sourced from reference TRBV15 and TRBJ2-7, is DAMVIQNPRYQVTQFGKPVTLSCSQTLNHNVMYWYQQKSSQAPKLLFHYYDKDFNNEADTPDNFQSRRPNTSFCFLDIRSPGLGDTAMYLCATSRDLGTGRYEQYFGPGTRLTVT.

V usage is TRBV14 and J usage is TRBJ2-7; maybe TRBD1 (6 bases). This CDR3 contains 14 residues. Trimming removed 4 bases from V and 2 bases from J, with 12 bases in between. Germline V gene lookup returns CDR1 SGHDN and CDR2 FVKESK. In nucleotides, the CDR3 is TGTGCCAGCAGCCCTCTGGACAGTGCCTACGAGCAGTACTTC. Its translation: CASSPLDSAYEQYF.

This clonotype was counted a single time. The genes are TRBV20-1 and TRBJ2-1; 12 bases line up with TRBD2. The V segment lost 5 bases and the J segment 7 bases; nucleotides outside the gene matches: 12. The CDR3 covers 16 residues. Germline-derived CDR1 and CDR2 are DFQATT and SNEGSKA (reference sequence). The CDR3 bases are TGCAGTGCTGGGACTAGCGGGCGCTTTGACGCGAATGAGCAGTTCTTC. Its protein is CSAGTSGRFDANEQFF.

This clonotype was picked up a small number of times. CDR3 loop: CASSLVSNTEAFF. CDR3 coding DNA: TGTGCCAGCAGCTTAGTATCGAACACTGAAGCTTTCTTT. The chain links TRBV11-3 to TRBJ1-1; D call uncertain. Germline V CDR1 and CDR2: SGHNT, YENEEA. CDR3 length: 13 amino acids. Trimming pared 1 base from V and 1 base from J, leaving 4 bases between. The full variable domain, completed using reference TRBV11-3 and TRBJ1-1, is EAGVVQSPRYKIIEKKQPVAFWCNPISGHNTLYWYLQNLGQGPELLIRYENEEAVDDSQLPKDRFSAERLKGVDSTLKIQPAELGDSAVYLCASSLVSNTEAFFGQGTRLTVV.

DNA of the CDR3: TGTGCCAGCAGTTACTCAGGCGGGACTAGCGGGGGGGTTAAAGATACGCAGTATTTT. Residues: CASSYSGGTSGGVKDTQYF. The chain carries TRBV6-5 and TRBJ2-3; 16 nucleotides agree with TRBD2. Trimming removed 0 bases from V and 5 bases from J; junction bases left unmatched: 8. The germline V gene encodes CDR1 MNHEY and CDR2 SVGAGI. The CDR3 spans 19 residues.

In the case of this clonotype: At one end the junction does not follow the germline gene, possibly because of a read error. The DNA of the CDR3 is TGTGCTAGCAGCTTAGAATTCCGGGGCCAAGAGACCCAGTACTTC. This translates into CASSLEFRGQETQYF. The chain is built from TRBV7-7 and TRBJ2-5; a weak D match, TRBD2 (5 bases). Per the germline V gene, CDR1 is SSHAT and CDR2 is FNYEAQ (reference sequence). This CDR3 has 15 residues.

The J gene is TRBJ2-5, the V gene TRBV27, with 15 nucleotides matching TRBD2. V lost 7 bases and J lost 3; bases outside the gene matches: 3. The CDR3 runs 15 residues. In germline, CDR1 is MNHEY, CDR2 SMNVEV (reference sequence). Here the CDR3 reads CASTGLAGGEETQYF. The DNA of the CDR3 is TGTGCCAGCACGGGACTAGCGGGGGGTGAAGAGACCCAGTACTTC.

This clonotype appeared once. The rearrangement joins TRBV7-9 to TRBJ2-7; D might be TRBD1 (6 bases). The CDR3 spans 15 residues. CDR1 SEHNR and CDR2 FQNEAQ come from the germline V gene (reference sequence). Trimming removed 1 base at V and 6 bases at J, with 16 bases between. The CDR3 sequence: CASSLGDKLRSEQYF. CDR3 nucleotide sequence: TGTGCCAGCAGCTTAGGGGACAAGTTACGATCCGAGCAGTACTTC.

Written as DNA, the CDR3 is TGCGCCAGCAGCCACGGGGGTTCACCCCTCCACTTT. Protein product: CASSHGGSPLHF. V gene TRBV4-1 combines with J gene TRBJ1-6; tentatively, D is TRBD1 (5 bases). Deletions cut 3 bases from V and 9 bases from J, with 6 bases between. Germline CDR1 is MGHRA and CDR2 is YSYEKL. The length of the CDR3 is 12 residues.

The CDR3 reads CASRGAYYQPQHF. The CDR3 region has the DNA TGTGCCAGCAGGGGGGCCTACTATCAGCCCCAGCATTTT. The rearrangement uses TRBV6-2 or TRBV6-3 and TRBJ1-5; D possibly corresponds to TRBD1 (6 bases). The CDR3 runs to 13 residues. The V and J ends lost 6 bases and 5 bases respectively, with 11 bases between them. Germline V gives CDR1 MNHEY, CDR2 SVGEGT.

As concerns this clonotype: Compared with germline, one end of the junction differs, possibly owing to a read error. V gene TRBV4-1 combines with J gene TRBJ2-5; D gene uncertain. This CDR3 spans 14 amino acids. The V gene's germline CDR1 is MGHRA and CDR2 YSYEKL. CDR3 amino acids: CASSQEPNHETQYF. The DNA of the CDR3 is TGCGCCAGCAGCCAAGAACCCAACCATGAGACCCAGTACTTC.

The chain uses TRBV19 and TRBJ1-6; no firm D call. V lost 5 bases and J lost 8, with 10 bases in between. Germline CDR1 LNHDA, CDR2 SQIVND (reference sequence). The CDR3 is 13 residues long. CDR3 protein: CASSSERDSPLHF. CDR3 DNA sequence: TGTGCCAGTAGTTCGGAGCGGGATTCACCCCTCCACTTT.

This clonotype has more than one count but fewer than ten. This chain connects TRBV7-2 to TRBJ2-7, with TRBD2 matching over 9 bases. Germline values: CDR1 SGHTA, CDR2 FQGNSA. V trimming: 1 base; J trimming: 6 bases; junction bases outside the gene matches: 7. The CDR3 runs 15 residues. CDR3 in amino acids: CASSLVISGRREQYF. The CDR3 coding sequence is TGTGCCAGCAGCTTAGTCATTAGCGGGAGACGCGAGCAGTACTTC.

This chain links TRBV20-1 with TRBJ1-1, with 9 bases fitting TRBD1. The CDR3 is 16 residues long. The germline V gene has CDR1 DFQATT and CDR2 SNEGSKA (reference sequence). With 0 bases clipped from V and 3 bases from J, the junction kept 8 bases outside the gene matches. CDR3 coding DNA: TGCAGTGCTAGAGATCCTTACAGGGGGCGGGACACTGAAGCTTTCTTT. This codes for CSARDPYRGRDTEAFF.

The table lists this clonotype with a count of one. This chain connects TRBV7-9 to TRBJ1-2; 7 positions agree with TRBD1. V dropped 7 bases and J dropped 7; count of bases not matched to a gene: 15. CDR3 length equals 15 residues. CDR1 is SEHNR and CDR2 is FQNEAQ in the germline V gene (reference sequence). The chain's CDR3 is CASTFADRAEGGYTF. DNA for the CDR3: TGTGCCAGCACCTTCGCAGACAGGGCGGAGGGTGGCTACACCTTC.

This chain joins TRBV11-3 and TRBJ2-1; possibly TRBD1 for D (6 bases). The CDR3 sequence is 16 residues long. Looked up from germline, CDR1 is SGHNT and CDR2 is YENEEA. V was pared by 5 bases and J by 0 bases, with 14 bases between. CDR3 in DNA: TGTGCCAGCAGCAAAGAAGGGGGAGTCTCCTACAATGAGCAGTTCTTC. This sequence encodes CASSKEGGVSYNEQFF. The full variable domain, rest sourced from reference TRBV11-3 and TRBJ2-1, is EAGVVQSPRYKIIEKKQPVAFWCNPISGHNTLYWYLQNLGQGPELLIRYENEEAVDDSQLPKDRFSAERLKGVDSTLKIQPAELGDSAVYLCASSKEGGVSYNEQFFGPGTRLTVL.

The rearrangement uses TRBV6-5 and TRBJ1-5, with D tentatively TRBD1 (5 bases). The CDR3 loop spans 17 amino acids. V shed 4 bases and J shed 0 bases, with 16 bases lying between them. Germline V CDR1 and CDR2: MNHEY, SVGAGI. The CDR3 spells CASSSRGGTDSNQPQHF. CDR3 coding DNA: TGTGCCAGCAGTTCCCGGGGGGGTACGGATAGCAATCAGCCCCAGCATTTT.

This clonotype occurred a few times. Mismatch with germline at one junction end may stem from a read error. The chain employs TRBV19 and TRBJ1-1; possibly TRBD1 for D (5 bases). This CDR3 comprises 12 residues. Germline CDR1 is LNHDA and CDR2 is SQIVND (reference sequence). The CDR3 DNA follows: TGTGCCAGTGCCAATGGGGGGGTATCGTCGATCTTT. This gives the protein CASANGGVSSIF.

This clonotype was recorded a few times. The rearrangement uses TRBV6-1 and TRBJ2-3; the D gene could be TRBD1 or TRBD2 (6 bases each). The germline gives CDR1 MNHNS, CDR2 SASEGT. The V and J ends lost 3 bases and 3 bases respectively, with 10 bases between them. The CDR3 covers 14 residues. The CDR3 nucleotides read TGTGCCAGCAGTGATCGGGGGCCGACAGATACGCAGTATTTT. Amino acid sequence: CASSDRGPTDTQYF.

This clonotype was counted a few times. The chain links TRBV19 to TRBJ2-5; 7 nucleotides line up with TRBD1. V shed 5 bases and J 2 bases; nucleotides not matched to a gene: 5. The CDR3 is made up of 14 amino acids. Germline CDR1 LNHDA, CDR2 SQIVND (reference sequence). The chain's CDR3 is CASSGTGDQETQYF. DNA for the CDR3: TGTGCCAGTAGTGGAACAGGGGATCAAGAGACCCAGTACTTC.

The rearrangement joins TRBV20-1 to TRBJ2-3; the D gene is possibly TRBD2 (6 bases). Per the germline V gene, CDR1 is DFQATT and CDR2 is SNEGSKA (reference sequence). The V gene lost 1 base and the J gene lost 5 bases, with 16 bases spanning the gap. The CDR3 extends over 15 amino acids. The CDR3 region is CSARGRPTSGDTQYF. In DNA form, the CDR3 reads TGCAGTGCTAGAGGGAGGCCGACTAGTGGAGATACGCAGTATTTT.

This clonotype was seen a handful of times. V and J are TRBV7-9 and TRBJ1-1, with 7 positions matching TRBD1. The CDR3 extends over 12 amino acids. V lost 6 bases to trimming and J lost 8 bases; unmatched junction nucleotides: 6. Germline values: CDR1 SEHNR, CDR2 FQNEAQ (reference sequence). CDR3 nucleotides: TGTGCCAGCAGTCGAGGGACAGACGAAGCTTTCTTT. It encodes CASSRGTDEAFF.

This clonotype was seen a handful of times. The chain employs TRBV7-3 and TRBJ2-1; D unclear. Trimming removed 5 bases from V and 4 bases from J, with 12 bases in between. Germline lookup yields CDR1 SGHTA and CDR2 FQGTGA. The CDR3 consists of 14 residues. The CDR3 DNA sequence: TGTGCCAGCAGCCCTAGTGCAGAATACAATGAGCAGTTCTTC. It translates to CASSPSAEYNEQFF.

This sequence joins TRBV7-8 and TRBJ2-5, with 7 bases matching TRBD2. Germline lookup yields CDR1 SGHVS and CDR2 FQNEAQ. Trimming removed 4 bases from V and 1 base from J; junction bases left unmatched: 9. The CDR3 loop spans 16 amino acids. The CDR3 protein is CASSYIGWEGQETQYF. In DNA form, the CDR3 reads TGTGCCAGCAGCTATATTGGGTGGGAGGGCCAAGAGACCCAGTACTTC.

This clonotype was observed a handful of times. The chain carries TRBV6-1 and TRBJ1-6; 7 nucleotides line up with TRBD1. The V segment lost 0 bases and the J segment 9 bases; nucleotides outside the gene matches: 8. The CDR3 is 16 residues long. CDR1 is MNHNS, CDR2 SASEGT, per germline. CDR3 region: CASSEATGLLGSPLHF. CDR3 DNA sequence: TGTGCCAGCAGTGAAGCGACAGGGCTATTAGGTTCACCCCTCCACTTT.